This entry is about one TCR beta chain. Its target is unknown. The source of the sample is a study of memory CD4+ T cells and cytomegalovirus serostatus. As for the study in general: Donors were healthy Belgian adults, fewer than ten CMV seropositive and 20 to 25 seronegative.

Findings and caveats of the study: A US-trained random forest predicted CMV serostatus with median AUC approximately 0.9.

Repertoires were generated with immunoSEQ multiplex PCR, while TCRdb's copy carries only in-frame clones and drops some. Counted here are around 40,000 clones, around three quarters occurring once; the ten biggest clones make up less than 0.85%. The sort gate was single viable CD3+CD4+CD8-CD45RO+ cells for memory CD4+ T cells. This TCR was recovered from an adult in good health and CMV-seronegative. Sequences were obtained from memory CD4+ T cells from blood.

As DNA, the CDR3 is TGTGCCTGGAGTAGTTATAGGGGACAGTCCATGAACACTGAAGCTTTCTTT. Amino acid sequence: CAWSSYRGQSMNTEAFF. The V call is TRBV30, the J call TRBJ1-1; 7 bases align to TRBD1. V shed 2 bases, J shed 0 bases, and the junction held 12 bases outside the gene matches. From germline, CDR1 is GTSNPN and CDR2 SVGIG (reference sequence). CDR3 length: 17 amino acids.